This T cell receptor (beta chain) was sequenced in a study of shared clonotypes between healthy human individuals. This CDR3 is built from 13 residues. V was cut by 9 bases and J by 5 bases, with 14 bases left in between. CDR1 and CDR2 (germline): MNHNS, SASEGT. Generated by immunoSEQ multiplex PCR, the TCRdb table keeps only in-frame clones and is missing some. The repertoire holds hundreds of thousands of clones, roughly 70% seen once, with 8.5% to 12% in the top ten. The chain couples TRBV6-1 to TRBJ1-3; D gene uncertain. Source material: memory CD4+ T cells sorted from blood. The subset was: CD45RA-negative fraction. The TCR sequence derives from a man aged 25 to 45 in good health. Written as DNA, the CDR3 is TGTGCCAGTAGGACTGATCTCAGAAACACCATATATTTT. Amino acids: CASRTDLRNTIYF.